The 12 T cell receptor beta chains below come from one sample, sequenced in a study of T cell repertoires in cytomegalovirus infection. No antigen has been identified for these receptors. MiXCR, run by TCRdb on the reads, gives a single entry per CDR3 protein. The table lists roughly 49,000 distinct CDR3 sequences, about 20% of them singletons. Input material: PBMCs, sequenced either directly or after in vitro stimulation (not recorded which). These receptors all stem from a human donor in good health (CMV status not recorded). Some clones in this sample may be carry-over from other donors' samples.

This clonotype was counted many times. The CDR3 bases are TGTGCCAGCAGCCTCTGGACTAGCGGGGGGAATGAGCAGTTCTTC. Amino acids: CASSLWTSGGNEQFF. The V call is TRBV27, the J call TRBJ2-1; 14 bases agree with TRBD2. CDR1 and CDR2 from the germline V gene are MNHEY and SMNVEV (reference sequence). The CDR3 totals 15 residues. V lost 6 bases and J lost 7; bases outside the gene matches: 5.

This clonotype appeared many times. V and J are TRBV12-3 or TRBV12-4 and TRBJ2-7; weak D call: TRBD1 (6 bases). This CDR3 spans 13 amino acids. Trimming removed 2 bases at V and 2 bases at J, with 7 bases between. CDR3 DNA sequence: TGTGCCAGCAGTTTAACAGGGCCCTACGAGCAGTACTTC. This encodes CASSLTGPYEQYF.

This clonotype appeared many times. The genes are TRBV4-1 and TRBJ2-3; the D gene is possibly TRBD1 (6 bases). Per the germline V gene, CDR1 is MGHRA and CDR2 is YSYEKL. CDR3 length: 14 amino acids. The ends were cut back, 6 bases at V and 0 bases at J, with 10 bases in the middle. The CDR3 sequence: CASRQGTSTDTQYF. The CDR3 DNA reads as TGCGCCAGCAGACAGGGAACTAGCACAGATACGCAGTATTTT.

In its sample, this clonotype was seen a few times. V and J are TRBV18 and TRBJ2-5, with a weak D call TRBD2 (5 bases). The V end lost 6 bases, the J end lost 4 bases, and 12 bases lay between the germline ends. The CDR3 is 13 residues long. Germline loops: CDR1 KGHSH, CDR2 LQKENI. The CDR3, as DNA: TGTGCCAGCTCTGGTTTTGAGGGAGAGACCCAGTACTTC. Its translation: CASSGFEGETQYF.

This clonotype was recorded many times. The gene calls are TRBV6-1 and TRBJ2-3; 13 bases are shared with TRBD2. Germline trimming cut 3 bases from V and 4 bases from J; bases unmatched to any gene: 7. The CDR3 spans 17 residues. CDR1 and CDR2 (germline): MNHNS, SASEGT. DNA for the CDR3: TGTGCCAGCAGTGACACTACTAGCGGGGGGGCCCCAGATACGCAGTATTTT. This encodes CASSDTTSGGAPDTQYF.

This clonotype was counted at least ten times. The CDR3 DNA reads as TGTGCCACCTTCACGCGAAAATTAGCGGGAGGGCCCGCCTACAATGAGCAGTTCTTC. Its protein product is CATFTRKLAGGPAYNEQFF. The chain couples TRBV7-9 to TRBJ2-1, with TRBD2 identical over 11 bases. In germline, CDR1 is SEHNR, CDR2 FQNEAQ (reference sequence). The CDR3 totals 19 residues. The V gene end was trimmed by 10 bases and the J gene end by 2 bases; junction bases not matched to a gene: 19. Drawing the rest from reference TRBV7-9 and TRBJ2-1, the complete variable domain is DTGVSQNPRHKITKRGQNVTFRCDPISEHNRLYWYRQTLGQGPEFLTYFQNEAQLEKSRLLSDRFSAERPKGSFSTLEIQRTEQGDSAMYLCATFTRKLAGGPAYNEQFFGPGTRLTVL.

There are many counts of this clonotype. The chain couples TRBV28 to TRBJ2-1, with TRBD2 matching 11 bases. There are 13 residues in the CDR3. The V gene end was trimmed by 6 bases and the J gene end by 9 bases; junction bases not matched to a gene: 4. Germline values: CDR1 MDHEN, CDR2 SYDVKM. CDR3 amino acids: CASRTSGGIEQFF. Here the CDR3 DNA reads TGTGCCAGCAGAACTAGCGGGGGAATTGAGCAGTTCTTC. Drawing the rest from reference TRBV28 and TRBJ2-1, the complete variable domain is DVKVTQSSRYLVKRTGEKVFLECVQDMDHENMFWYRQDPGLGLRLIYFSYDVKMKEKGDIPEGYSVSREKKERFSLILESASTNQTSMYLCASRTSGGIEQFFGPGTRLTVL.

V and J are TRBV7-9 and TRBJ2-3; the D gene is possibly TRBD2 (5 bases). The V and J ends lost 4 bases and 5 bases respectively, with 7 bases between them. This CDR3 is 12 amino acids long. Per the germline V gene, CDR1 is SEHNR and CDR2 is FQNEAQ (reference sequence). The CDR3 nucleotides read TGTGCCAGCAGCTCGGGAATAGATACGCAGTATTTT. Translated: CASSSGIDTQYF.

This sequence joins TRBV10-3 and TRBJ1-1; D is undetermined. Per germline, CDR1 ENHRY and CDR2 SYGVKD. Trimming shortened V by 2 bases and J by 0 bases, and 7 bases separated the two germline ends. CDR3 size: 14 residues. The CDR3 loop is CAISEQTMNTEAFF. The CDR3 DNA is TGTGCCATCAGTGAGCAGACAATGAACACTGAAGCTTTCTTT.

This chain links TRBV20-1 with TRBJ2-1, with 15 bases that match TRBD2. V shed 3 bases and J 0 bases; nucleotides not matched to a gene: 12. CDR1 and CDR2 from the germline V gene are DFQATT and SNEGSKA (reference sequence). The CDR3 runs to 20 residues. The CDR3 DNA sequence: TGCAGTGCTAGGGTAGCCGGGACTAGCGGGAGGCGGAGCTCCTACAATGAGCAGTTCTTC. This gives the protein CSARVAGTSGRRSSYNEQFF.

V and J are TRBV27 and TRBJ2-7; D gene unclear. Trimming cost V 6 bases and J 2 bases, with 11 bases left between them. The CDR3 runs to 13 residues. The germline CDR1 and CDR2 sequences are MNHEY and SMNVEV (reference sequence). CDR3 sequence (DNA): TGTGCCAGCAGAGATCAAGCAACCTACGAGCAGTACTTC. Translation gives CASRDQATYEQYF.

In this sample, this clonotype turned up a few times. CDR3 loop: CASSYSPGGSTDTQYF. CDR3 nucleotide sequence: TGTGCCAGCAGTTATTCCCCGGGGGGTAGCACAGATACGCAGTATTTT. This chain connects TRBV6-5 to TRBJ2-3, with 7 bases lining up with TRBD2. Germline assignment: CDR1 MNHEY and CDR2 SVGAGI. The CDR3 loop spans 16 amino acids. The V and J ends lost 3 bases and 0 bases, in that order; junction bases with no gene match: 6.